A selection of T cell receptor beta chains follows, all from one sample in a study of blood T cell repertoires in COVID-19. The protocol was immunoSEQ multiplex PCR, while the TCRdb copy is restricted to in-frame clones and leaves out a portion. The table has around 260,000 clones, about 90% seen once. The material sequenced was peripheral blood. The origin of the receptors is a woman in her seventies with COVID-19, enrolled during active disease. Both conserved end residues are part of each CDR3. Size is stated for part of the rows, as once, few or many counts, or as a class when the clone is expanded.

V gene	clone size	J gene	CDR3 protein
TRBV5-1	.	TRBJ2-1	CASSSGQGYNEQFF
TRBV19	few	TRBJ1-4	CATKTPGQGSEKLFF
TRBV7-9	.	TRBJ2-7	CASSLSATGKTVEQYF
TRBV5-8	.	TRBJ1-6	CASSHREYNSPLHF
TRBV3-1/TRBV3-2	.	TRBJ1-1	CASTNMNTEAFF
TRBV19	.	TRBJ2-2	CASRKDRTGGLIGELFF
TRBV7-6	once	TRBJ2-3	CASSPRISGSADTQYF
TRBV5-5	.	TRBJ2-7	CASSLDVRVYEQYF
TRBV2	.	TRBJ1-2	CASRRTRTGGSGYTF
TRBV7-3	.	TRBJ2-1	CASSPDGGTYNEQFF
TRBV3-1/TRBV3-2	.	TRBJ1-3	CASSPMTGTGNTIYF
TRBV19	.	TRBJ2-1	CASSISGTEEQFF
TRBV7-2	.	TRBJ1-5	CASSSGTFSNQPQHF
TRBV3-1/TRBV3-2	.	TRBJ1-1	CASSQVQANTEAFF
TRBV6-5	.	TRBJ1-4	CASTLGRGQEKLFF
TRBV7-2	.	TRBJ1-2	CASSWSLSPGYGYTF
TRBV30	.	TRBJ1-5	CAWSNRDDQPQHF
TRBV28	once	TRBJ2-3	CASSSTSGSADTQYF
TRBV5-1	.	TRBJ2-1	CASRGSGRPTHNEQFF
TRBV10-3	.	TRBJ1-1	CAISDGGPGVNTEAFF
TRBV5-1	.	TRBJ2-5	CASSWGAAQETQYF
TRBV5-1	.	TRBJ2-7	CASSLGKDRVYYEQYF
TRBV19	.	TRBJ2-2	CASSWAGDTGELFF
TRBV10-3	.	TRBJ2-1	CATQDSGIDNEQFF
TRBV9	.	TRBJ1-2	CASSVSGAYGYTF
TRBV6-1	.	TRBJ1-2	CASSIREGYTF
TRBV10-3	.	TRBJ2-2	CAIKDSGTGELFF
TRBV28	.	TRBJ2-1	CASSFWEGQFF
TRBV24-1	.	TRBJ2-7	CATSDGRTGSFYEQYF
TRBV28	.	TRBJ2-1	CASSSAGTGVYNEQFF
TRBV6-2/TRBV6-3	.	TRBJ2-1	CASSYSRSGGSYNEQFF
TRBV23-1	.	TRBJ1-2	CASSQSGQSYGYTF